A single T cell receptor beta chain is shown here with its context. Original processing methods: It was from reference gene primer amplification that nucleated cell counts were estimated. Sequencing used immunoSEQ multiplex PCR; TCRdb keeps in-frame clones, though not all of them. V and J calls and clone size are those listed in that table; D and trimming were worked out from the DNA. Of about 370,000 clones listed, around 91% were seen once; the top ten hold over 0.95%. The data stem from a study of blood T cell repertoires in COVID-19. Study-level information: Sample material is recorded as cDNA or gDNA derived from T cells, B-cell-depleted T cells, or PBMCs.

Those enrolled, adults aged 18 to 89 years, came from around 24 US areas. The TCR originated in a man aged 18 to 30 who had recovered from COVID-19. The source material was PBMCs or T cells enriched from blood (not recorded which).

The CDR3 DNA sequence: TGTGCCTGGGCGGGCGGGAGTCCCCCGAGAGAGCAGTACTTC. Its protein is CAWAGGSPPREQYF. The chain has TRBV30 and TRBJ2-7; 7 bases are shared with TRBD2. Losses at the gene ends were 5 bases for V and 7 bases for J; bases not matched to a gene: 14. The germline V gene has CDR1 GTSNPN and CDR2 SVGIG (reference sequence). CDR3 length equals 14 residues.